This T cell receptor (beta chain) was found in a study of blood T cell repertoires in COVID-19. Study background: The study drew acute and convalescent COVID-19 samples from the United States, Italy and Spain. Sample material is recorded as cDNA or gDNA derived from T cells, B-cell-depleted T cells, or PBMCs.

Germline values: CDR1 SNHLY, CDR2 FYNNEI. V was cut by 4 bases and J by 4 bases, with 11 bases left in between. This CDR3 spans 15 amino acids. As handled by the study authors: Reference gene primer amplification in the assay estimated nucleated cell counts. Produced via immunoSEQ multiplex PCR; TCRdb's table is partial and in-frame only. The V and J calls and clone size were taken over from that table, and D and trimming were inferred from the DNA. This table has about 150,000 clones, roughly 87% appearing once. The origin of this receptor is a woman aged 60 to 75 with active or convalescent COVID-19. This chain uses TRBV2 with TRBJ2-6; D is unresolved. The sequencing sample was made of peripheral blood. Here the CDR3 DNA reads TGTGCCAGCAGTGTGGGTTTACAGGGGGCCAACGTCCTGACTTTC. Translating it yields CASSVGLQGANVLTF.